This is a list of T cell receptor beta chains from one sample in a study of beta chain features in type 1 diabetes. The protocol was immunoSEQ multiplex PCR, while the TCRdb copy is restricted to in-frame clones and leaves out a portion. The sample carries under 200,000 clones, about 9% recorded once. The specimen sequenced was central memory CD4+ T cells from blood. The receptors here all came from a woman younger than 30 with type 1 diabetes. CDR3s include the opening cysteine and the closing phenylalanine or tryptophan. The D gene is left open where the match is weak. Only some rows state a clone size, as once, few, many or a class for expanded clones.

DNA	CDR3	D	size	J	V
TGCGCCAGCAGCTCGGGACAGGGAGGTTCCTACAATGAGCAGTTCTTC	CASSSGQGGSYNEQFF	TRBD1	.	TRBJ2-1	TRBV5-1
TGTGCCAGCAGTCGGACAGGGAACACTGAAGCTTTCTTT	CASSRTGNTEAFF	TRBD1	.	TRBJ1-1	TRBV6-6
TGTGCCAGCAGTTTCCCGCGGGACGGACCCTTGGAGCAGTACTTC	CASSFPRDGPLEQYF	.	few	TRBJ2-7	TRBV28
TGTGCCAGCAACCCCGCGTCCATCTACGAGCAGTACTTC	CASNPASIYEQYF	.	few	TRBJ2-7	TRBV9
TGCAGCGTTTCTACGCGACAGGGCAGCACTGAAGCTTTCTTT	CSVSTRQGSTEAFF	TRBD1	few	TRBJ1-1	TRBV29-1
TGTGCCAGCAGCCAAGACTTCTACAATGAGCAGTTCTTC	CASSQDFYNEQFF	.	.	TRBJ2-1	TRBV14
TGTGCCAGTAGATTCCGAACAGGGGATGGCTACACCTTC	CASRFRTGDGYTF	TRBD1	few	TRBJ1-2	TRBV19
TGTGCCAGCTTTCAGGAAATGAACACTGAAGCTTTCTTT	CASFQEMNTEAFF	.	.	TRBJ1-1	TRBV5-4
TGTGCCAGCAGCTTTGTCACCCAGAAGGAGACCCAGTACTTC	CASSFVTQKETQYF	.	few	TRBJ2-5	TRBV7-2
TGTGCCAGCCGGAGCCGATACGAGCAGTACTTC	CASRSRYEQYF	.	.	TRBJ2-7	TRBV28
TGTGCCTGGAGCGCAACAGCCATCTATGGCTACACCTTC	CAWSATAIYGYTF	.	.	TRBJ1-2	TRBV30
TGTGCCAGCAAGTCTAGCGGGGGATTCAATGAGCAGTTCTTC	CASKSSGGFNEQFF	TRBD2	few	TRBJ2-1	TRBV2
TGTGCCAGCAGTGACGGACTAGCGGGGACCTACGAGCAGTACTTC	CASSDGLAGTYEQYF	TRBD2	many	TRBJ2-7	TRBV2
TGTGCCAGCAGCTTAGGAGCGGGACTTCCCTCCTACGAGCAGTACTTC	CASSLGAGLPSYEQYF	TRBD2	.	TRBJ2-7	TRBV7-2
TGCAGCGTTGGGGATAGCGGGAGGCCTTTCTACAATGAGCAGTTCTTC	CSVGDSGRPFYNEQFF	TRBD2	few	TRBJ2-1	TRBV29-1
TGTGCCAGCAGGATTGGACAGGGCTACACTGAAGCTTTCTTT	CASRIGQGYTEAFF	TRBD1	.	TRBJ1-1	TRBV2
TGTGCCAGCAGCCCGAATGACAGGGGGGGCTATGGCTACACCTTC	CASSPNDRGGYGYTF	TRBD1	.	TRBJ1-2	TRBV7-9
TGTGCCAGCAGTTCAGGATCGGGACTAGCGGGGTTCGAGCAGTTCTTC	CASSSGSGLAGFEQFF	TRBD2	many	TRBJ2-1	TRBV28
TGTGCCAGCAGCTTTCCAGGGACAGGGAGTAATACGCAGTATTTT	CASSFPGTGSNTQYF	TRBD1	.	TRBJ2-3	TRBV11-3
TGCGCCAGCAGCTCCGGTAGCGGGGGGGGCACTGAAGCTTTCTTT	CASSSGSGGGTEAFF	.	few	TRBJ1-1	TRBV5-1
TGTGCCAGCAGCGTAGCTTTTGGGGAGCCCTACGAGCAGTACTTC	CASSVAFGEPYEQYF	.	.	TRBJ2-7	TRBV9
TGTGCCAGCAGCCTACAACGGGTCCGCCAAGAGACCCAGTACTTC	CASSLQRVRQETQYF	.	.	TRBJ2-5	TRBV7-2
TGTGCCAGCAGCTTAGGGTTGAGCGAAAACATTCAGTACTTC	CASSLGLSENIQYF	.	.	TRBJ2-4	TRBV7-9
TGTGCATCGGTCATGGCGGGGGGCGATGAGCAGTTCTTC	CASVMAGGDEQFF	TRBD2	.	TRBJ2-1	TRBV30
TGTGCCAGCAAGCCCGGGACACCAGATACGCAGTATTTT	CASKPGTPDTQYF	.	.	TRBJ2-3	TRBV6-6
TGTGCCAGCAGTTTATCCGGAGCTAGCAATCAGCCCCAGCATTTT	CASSLSGASNQPQHF	.	few	TRBJ1-5	TRBV28
TGTGCCAGCAGCTCACAGGGACCGGGCGAGCAGTACTTC	CASSSQGPGEQYF	.	.	TRBJ2-7	TRBV7-9
TGTGCCAGCACCTCTCTGCGGGGAAACGAGCAGTTCTTC	CASTSLRGNEQFF	.	few	TRBJ2-1	TRBV6-6
TGTGCCAGCAGCTTAGGGGCGGGACAAGAGACCCAGTACTTC	CASSLGAGQETQYF	.	.	TRBJ2-5	TRBV7-2
TGTGCTAGTGCTTCGGGGTGGTACGAGCAGTACTTC	CASASGWYEQYF	.	few	TRBJ2-7	TRBV12-5
TGTGCCAGCAGTGAGGCTAGCGGGAGCCATGAGCAGTTCTTC	CASSEASGSHEQFF	TRBD2	few	TRBJ2-1	TRBV2
TGTGCCAGCAACCGAGACAGTGCCTCTGGCTACACCTTC	CASNRDSASGYTF	.	few	TRBJ1-2	TRBV7-2
TGCGCCAGCACCGATGGGGGGACCACCTCTCACGAGCAGTACTTC	CASTDGGTTSHEQYF	.	few	TRBJ2-7	TRBV5-1
TGTGCCAGCAATCCTAGCGGGAGTCGTGCGCAGTATTTT	CASNPSGSRAQYF	TRBD2	few	TRBJ2-3	TRBV28
TGTGCCAGCAGCTTGGTGGCTAACTATGGCCACACCTTC	CASSLVANYGHTF	.	few	TRBJ1-2	TRBV5-6
TGTGCCATCAGTGTTAGCGGGAGTCCGGAGACCCAGTACTTC	CAISVSGSPETQYF	TRBD2	.	TRBJ2-5	TRBV10-3
TGTGCCAGCAGCCGAATAACAGTCCTCCAAGAGACCCAGTACTTC	CASSRITVLQETQYF	.	.	TRBJ2-5	TRBV11-2
TGCGCCAGCAGCTTGCTCAGGGAATACGAGCAGTACTTC	CASSLLREYEQYF	.	few	TRBJ2-7	TRBV5-1
TGTGCCAGCAGCTTAGAACCTAGCCTACCCTACGAGCAGTACTTC	CASSLEPSLPYEQYF	.	many	TRBJ2-7	TRBV11-2
TGTGCCTGGAGCCGGGATCGTCCTAAGGGCTACACCTTC	CAWSRDRPKGYTF	.	.	TRBJ1-2	TRBV30
TGTGCCAGCAGAAGACAGGTAGATCAGCCCCAGCATTTT	CASRRQVDQPQHF	.	.	TRBJ1-5	TRBV28
TGTGCCAGCAGCTTGTCGAGTCATGACGGGAAGGGTTTCTTT	CASSLSSHDGKGFF	.	few	TRBJ1-1	TRBV5-4
TGCGCCAGCAGGACATTAGCGTCAAACAATGAGCAGTTCTTC	CASRTLASNNEQFF	.	.	TRBJ2-1	TRBV5-1
TGTGCCAGCAGCCAACGAAAGGGACTAGCGGGGGCAGAGACCCAGTACTTC	CASSQRKGLAGAETQYF	TRBD2	.	TRBJ2-5	TRBV7-9
TGTGCCTCGAGGGCTAGCGGGGTCGCAGGGGAGCAGTACTTC	CASRASGVAGEQYF	TRBD2	.	TRBJ2-7	TRBV10-3
TGTGCCAGCAGTCGGGGACTAGCGGTCTACAATGAGCAGTTCTTC	CASSRGLAVYNEQFF	TRBD2	.	TRBJ2-1	TRBV2
TGTGCCATCACGGGGACAGGGACCACTGAAGCTTTCTTT	CAITGTGTTEAFF	TRBD1	.	TRBJ1-1	TRBV10-3
TGTGCCAGCAACAGAGGGGGAGGGACCGGGGAGCTGTTTTTT	CASNRGGGTGELFF	.	.	TRBJ2-2	TRBV7-2
TGTGCCAGCAGCAAAGAGCGGGTTGCAGATACGCAGTATTTT	CASSKERVADTQYF	.	.	TRBJ2-3	TRBV11-2
TGTGCCTGGAGTGTAGGGGAATTACAGCCCCAGCATTTT	CAWSVGELQPQHF	.	few	TRBJ1-5	TRBV30
TGCGCCAGCAGCCAGAAAAGCGGGGGGTACAATGAGCAGTTCTTC	CASSQKSGGYNEQFF	TRBD2	few	TRBJ2-1	TRBV4-1
TGTGCCAGCAGCCTCAGAGGGGGGCGGGGGTACACAGATACGCAGTATTTT	CASSLRGGRGYTDTQYF	.	many	TRBJ2-3	TRBV7-2
TGTGCCAGCAGAAACGGACAGGGCTACGAGCAGTACTTC	CASRNGQGYEQYF	TRBD1	.	TRBJ2-7	TRBV28